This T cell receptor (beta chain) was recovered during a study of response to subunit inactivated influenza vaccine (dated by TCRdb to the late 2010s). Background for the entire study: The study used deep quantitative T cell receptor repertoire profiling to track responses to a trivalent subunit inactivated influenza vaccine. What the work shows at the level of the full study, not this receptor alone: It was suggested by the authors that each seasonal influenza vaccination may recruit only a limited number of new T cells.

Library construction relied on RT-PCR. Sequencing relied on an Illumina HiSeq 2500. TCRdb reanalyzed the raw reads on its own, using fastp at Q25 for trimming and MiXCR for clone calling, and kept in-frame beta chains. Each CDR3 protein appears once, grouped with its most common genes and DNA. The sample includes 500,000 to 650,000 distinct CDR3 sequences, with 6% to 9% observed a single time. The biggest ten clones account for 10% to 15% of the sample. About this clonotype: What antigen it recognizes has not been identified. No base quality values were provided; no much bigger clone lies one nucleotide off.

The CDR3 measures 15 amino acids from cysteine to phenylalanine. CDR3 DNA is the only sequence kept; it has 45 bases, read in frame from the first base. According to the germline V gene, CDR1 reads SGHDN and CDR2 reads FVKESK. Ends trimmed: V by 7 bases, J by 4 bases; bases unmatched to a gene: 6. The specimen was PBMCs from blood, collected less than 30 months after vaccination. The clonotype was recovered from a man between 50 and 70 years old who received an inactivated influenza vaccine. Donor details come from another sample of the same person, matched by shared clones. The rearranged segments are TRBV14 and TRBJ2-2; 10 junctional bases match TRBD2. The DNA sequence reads TGTGCCAGCAACCCTAGCGGGAGCGCCACCGGGGAGCTGTTTTTT. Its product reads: CASNPSGSATGELFF.